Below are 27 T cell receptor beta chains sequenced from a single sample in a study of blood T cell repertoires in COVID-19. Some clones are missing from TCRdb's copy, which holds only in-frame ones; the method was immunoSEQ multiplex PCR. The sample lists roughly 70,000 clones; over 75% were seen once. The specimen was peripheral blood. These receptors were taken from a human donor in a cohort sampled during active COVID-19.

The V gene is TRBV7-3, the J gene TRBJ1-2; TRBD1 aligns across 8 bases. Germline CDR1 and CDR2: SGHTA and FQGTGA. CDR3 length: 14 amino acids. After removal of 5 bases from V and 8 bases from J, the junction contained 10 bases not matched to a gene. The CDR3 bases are TGTGCCAGCAGCCCGGGACAGGCGGGCCGGGGCTACACCTTC. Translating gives CASSPGQAGRGYTF.

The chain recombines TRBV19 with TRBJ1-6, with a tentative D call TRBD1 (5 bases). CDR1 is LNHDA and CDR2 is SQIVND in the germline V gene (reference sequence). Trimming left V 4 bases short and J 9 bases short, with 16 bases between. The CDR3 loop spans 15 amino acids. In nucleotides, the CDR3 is TGTGCCAGTAGTAATAGGGGATCTTCGGGTTCACCCCTCCACTTT. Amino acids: CASSNRGSSGSPLHF.

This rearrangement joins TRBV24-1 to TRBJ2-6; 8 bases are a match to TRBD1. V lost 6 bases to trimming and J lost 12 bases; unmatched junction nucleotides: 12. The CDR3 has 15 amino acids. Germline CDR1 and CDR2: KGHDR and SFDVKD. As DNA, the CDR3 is TGTGCCACCAGTCACGGGACAGGTCTATCCCCCGTCCTGACTTTC. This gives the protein CATSHGTGLSPVLTF.

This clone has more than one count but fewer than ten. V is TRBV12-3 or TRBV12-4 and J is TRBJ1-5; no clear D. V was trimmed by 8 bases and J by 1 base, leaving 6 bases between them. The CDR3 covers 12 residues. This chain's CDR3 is CASARSNQPQHF. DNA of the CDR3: TGTGCCAGCGCGAGGAGCAATCAGCCCCAGCATTTT.

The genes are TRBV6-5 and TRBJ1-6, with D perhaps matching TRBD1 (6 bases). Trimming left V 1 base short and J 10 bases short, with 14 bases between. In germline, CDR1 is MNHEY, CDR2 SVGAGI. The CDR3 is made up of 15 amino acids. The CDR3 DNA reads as TGTGCCAGCAGTTACTATGGGCAGGGGAAATCACCCCTCCACTTT. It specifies CASSYYGQGKSPLHF.

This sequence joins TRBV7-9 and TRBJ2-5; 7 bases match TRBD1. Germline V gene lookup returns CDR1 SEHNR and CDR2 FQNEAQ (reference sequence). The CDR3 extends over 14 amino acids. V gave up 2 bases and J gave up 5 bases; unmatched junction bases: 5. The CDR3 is CASSLPHRGETQYF. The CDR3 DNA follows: TGTGCCAGCAGCTTACCTCACAGGGGTGAGACCCAGTACTTC.

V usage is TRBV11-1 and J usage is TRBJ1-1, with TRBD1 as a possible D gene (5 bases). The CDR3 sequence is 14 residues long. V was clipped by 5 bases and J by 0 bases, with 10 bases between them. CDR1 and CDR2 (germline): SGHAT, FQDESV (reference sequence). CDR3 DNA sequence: TGTGCCAGCAGCGCGAGACAGATGAACACTGAAGCTTTCTTT. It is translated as CASSARQMNTEAFF.

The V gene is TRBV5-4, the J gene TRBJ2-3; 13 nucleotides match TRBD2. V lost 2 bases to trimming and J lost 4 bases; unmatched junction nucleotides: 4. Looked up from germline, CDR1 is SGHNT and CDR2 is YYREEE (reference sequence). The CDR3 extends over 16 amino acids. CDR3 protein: CASSLRLAGGADTQYF. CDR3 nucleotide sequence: TGTGCCAGCAGCTTAAGACTAGCGGGAGGCGCAGATACGCAGTATTTT.

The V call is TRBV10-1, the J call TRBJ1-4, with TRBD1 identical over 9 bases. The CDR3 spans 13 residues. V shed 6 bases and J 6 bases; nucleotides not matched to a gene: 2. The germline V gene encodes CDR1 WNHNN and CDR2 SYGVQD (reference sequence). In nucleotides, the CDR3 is TGCGCCAGCAGCCGGACAGGGGATGAAAAACTGTTTTTT. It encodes CASSRTGDEKLFF.

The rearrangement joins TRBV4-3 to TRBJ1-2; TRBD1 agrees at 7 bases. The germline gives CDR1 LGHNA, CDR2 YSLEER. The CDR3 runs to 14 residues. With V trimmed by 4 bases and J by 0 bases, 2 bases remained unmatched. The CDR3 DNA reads TGCGCCAGCAGCCGAGGACAGGCTAACTATGGCTACACCTTC. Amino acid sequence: CASSRGQANYGYTF.

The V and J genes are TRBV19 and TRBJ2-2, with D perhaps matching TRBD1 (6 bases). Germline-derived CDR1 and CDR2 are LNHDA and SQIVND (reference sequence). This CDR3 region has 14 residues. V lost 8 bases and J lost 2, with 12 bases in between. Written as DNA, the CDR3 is TGTGCCAGTTCGTGGACAGAAAACACCGGGGAGCTGTTTTTT. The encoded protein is CASSWTENTGELFF.

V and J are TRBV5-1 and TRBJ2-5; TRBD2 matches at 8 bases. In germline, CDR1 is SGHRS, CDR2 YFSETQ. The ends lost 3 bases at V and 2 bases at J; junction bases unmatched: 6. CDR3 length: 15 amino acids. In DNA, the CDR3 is TGCGCCAGCAGCTATGGCGGGAGGTCACAAGAGACCCAGTACTTC. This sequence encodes CASSYGGRSQETQYF.

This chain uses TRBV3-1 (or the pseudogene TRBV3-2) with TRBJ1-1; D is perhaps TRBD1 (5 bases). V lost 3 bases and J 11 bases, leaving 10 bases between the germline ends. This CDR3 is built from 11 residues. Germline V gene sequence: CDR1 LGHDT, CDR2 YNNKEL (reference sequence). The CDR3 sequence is CASSHQGGAFF. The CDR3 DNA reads TGTGCCAGCAGCCACCAGGGCGGCGCTTTCTTT.

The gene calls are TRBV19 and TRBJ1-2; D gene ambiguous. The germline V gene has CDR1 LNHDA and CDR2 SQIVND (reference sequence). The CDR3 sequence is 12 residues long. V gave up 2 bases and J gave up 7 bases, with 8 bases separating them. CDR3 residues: CASSISSGGYTF. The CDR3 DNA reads TGTGCCAGTAGTATATCTAGTGGTGGCTACACCTTC.

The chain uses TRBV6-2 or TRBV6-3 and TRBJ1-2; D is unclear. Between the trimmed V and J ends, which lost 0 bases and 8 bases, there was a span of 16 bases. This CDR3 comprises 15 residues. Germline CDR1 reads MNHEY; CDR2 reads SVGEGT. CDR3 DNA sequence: TGTGCCAGCAGTTACTCGTTGGGTTTTGGGAGCGGCTACACCTTC. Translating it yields CASSYSLGFGSGYTF.

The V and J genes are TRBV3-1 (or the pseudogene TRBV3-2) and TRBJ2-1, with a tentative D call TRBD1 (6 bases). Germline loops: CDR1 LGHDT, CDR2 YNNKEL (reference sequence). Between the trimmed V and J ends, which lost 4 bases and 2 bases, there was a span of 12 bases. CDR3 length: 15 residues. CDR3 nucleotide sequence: TGTGCCAGCAGCCTAGGGGGTGGCCCCTACAATGAGCAGTTCTTC. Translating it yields CASSLGGGPYNEQFF.

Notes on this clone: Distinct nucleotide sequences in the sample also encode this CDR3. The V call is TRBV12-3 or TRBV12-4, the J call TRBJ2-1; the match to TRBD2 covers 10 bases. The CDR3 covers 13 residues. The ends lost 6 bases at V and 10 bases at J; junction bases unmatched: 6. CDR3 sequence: CASSGLAGAEQFF. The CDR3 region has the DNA TGTGCCAGCAGCGGGCTAGCGGGAGCCGAGCAGTTCTTC.

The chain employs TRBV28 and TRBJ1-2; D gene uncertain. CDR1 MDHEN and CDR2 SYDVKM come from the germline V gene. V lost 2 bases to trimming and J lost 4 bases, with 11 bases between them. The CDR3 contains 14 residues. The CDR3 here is CASSLIDMAYGYTF. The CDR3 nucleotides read TGTGCCAGCAGTTTAATCGACATGGCCTATGGCTACACCTTC.

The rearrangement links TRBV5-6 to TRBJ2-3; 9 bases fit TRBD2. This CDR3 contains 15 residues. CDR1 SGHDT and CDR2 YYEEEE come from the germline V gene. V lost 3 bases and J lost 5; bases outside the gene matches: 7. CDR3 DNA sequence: TGTGCCAGCAGCTCGTTAGCGGGAGAGAGAGATACGCAGTATTTT. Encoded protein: CASSSLAGERDTQYF.

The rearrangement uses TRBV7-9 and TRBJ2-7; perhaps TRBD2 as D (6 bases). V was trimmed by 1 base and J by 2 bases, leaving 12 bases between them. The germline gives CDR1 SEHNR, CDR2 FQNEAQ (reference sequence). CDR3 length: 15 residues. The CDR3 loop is CASSLVSGRAYEQYF. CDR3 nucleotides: TGTGCCAGCAGCTTAGTAAGCGGGCGTGCCTACGAGCAGTACTTC.

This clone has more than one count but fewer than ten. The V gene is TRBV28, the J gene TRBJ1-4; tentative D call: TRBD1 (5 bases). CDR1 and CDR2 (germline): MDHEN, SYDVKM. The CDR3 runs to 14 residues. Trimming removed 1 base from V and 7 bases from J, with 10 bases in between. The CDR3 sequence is CASSLSRQGEKLFF. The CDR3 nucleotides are TGTGCCAGCAGTTTATCGCGGCAGGGTGAAAAACTGTTTTTT.

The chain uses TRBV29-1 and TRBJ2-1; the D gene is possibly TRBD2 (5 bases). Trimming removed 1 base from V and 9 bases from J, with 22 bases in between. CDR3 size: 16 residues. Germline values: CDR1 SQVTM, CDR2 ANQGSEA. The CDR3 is CSVEGSGGYVLGEQFF. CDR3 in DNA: TGCAGCGTTGAAGGTTCGGGCGGGTATGTACTTGGTGAGCAGTTCTTC.

The CDR3 region is CASTTPGGRASAFF. In nucleotides, the CDR3 is TGTGCCAGCACCACCCCCGGGGGAAGAGCTTCAGCTTTCTTT. The V and J genes are TRBV6-5 and TRBJ1-1, with D possibly matching TRBD1 (5 bases). This CDR3 region has 14 residues. V lost 7 bases to trimming and J lost 10 bases, with 22 bases between them. Germline assignment: CDR1 MNHEY and CDR2 SVGAGI.

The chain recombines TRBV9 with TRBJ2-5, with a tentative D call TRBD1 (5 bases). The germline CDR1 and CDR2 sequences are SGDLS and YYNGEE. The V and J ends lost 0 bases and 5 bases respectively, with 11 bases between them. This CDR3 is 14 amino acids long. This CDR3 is CASSVEGARETQYF. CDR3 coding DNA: TGTGCCAGCAGCGTAGAAGGGGCTCGGGAGACCCAGTACTTC.

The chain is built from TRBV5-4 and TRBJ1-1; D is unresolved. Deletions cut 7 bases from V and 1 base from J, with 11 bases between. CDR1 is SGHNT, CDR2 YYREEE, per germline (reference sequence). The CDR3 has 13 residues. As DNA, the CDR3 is TGTGCCAGCCGGTACCGGGGGAACACTGAAGCTTTCTTT. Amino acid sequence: CASRYRGNTEAFF.

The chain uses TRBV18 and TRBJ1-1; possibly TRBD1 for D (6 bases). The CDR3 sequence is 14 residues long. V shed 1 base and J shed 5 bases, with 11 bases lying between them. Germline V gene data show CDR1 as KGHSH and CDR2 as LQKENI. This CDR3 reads CASSPRAGETEAFF. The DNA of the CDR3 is TGTGCCAGCTCACCACGTGCAGGGGAGACTGAAGCTTTCTTT.

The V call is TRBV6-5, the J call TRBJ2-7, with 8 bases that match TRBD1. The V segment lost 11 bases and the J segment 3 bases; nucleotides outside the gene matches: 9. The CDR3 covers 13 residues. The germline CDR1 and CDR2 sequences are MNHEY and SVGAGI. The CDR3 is CAASRDRSYEQYF. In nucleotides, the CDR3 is TGTGCCGCTTCCCGGGACAGGAGCTACGAGCAGTACTTC.